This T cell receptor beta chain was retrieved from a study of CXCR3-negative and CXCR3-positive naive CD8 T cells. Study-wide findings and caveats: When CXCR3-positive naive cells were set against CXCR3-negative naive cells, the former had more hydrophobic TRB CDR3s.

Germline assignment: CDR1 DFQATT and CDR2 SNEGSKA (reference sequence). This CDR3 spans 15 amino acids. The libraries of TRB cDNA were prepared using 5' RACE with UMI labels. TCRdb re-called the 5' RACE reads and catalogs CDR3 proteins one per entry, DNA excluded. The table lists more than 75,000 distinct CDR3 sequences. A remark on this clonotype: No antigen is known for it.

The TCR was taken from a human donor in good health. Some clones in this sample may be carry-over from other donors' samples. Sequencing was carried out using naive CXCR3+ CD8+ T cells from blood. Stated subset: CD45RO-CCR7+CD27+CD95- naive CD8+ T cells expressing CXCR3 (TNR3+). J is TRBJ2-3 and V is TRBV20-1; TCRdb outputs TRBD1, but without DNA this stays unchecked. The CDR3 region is CSASDIWGAEDTQYF.